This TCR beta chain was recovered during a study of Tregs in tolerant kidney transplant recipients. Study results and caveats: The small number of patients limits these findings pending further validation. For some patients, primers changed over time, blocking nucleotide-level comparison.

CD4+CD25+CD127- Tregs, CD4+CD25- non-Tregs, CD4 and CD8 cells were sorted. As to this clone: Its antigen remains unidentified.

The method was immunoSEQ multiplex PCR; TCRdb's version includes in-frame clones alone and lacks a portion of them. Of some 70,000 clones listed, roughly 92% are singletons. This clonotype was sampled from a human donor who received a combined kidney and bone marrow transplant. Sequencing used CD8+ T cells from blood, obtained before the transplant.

CDR3 amino acids: CASSSHRAGEQYF. The DNA for the CDR3 is TGTGCCAGCAGTTCCCACAGGGCTGGTGAGCAGTACTTC. The chain joins TRBV28 to TRBJ2-7, with D perhaps TRBD1 (6 bases). Trimming stripped 4 bases from V and 7 bases from J, with 14 bases between. Germline CDR1 is MDHEN and CDR2 is SYDVKM. The CDR3 is 13 amino acids.